The 9 T cell receptor beta chains below were found in one sample sequenced in a study of monozygotic twins with cystic fibrosis (dated by TCRdb to the early 2020s). Library prep was done by the immunoSEQ multiplex PCR assay. TCRdb stores this immuneACCESS table with in-frame sequences only. Part of the clones is absent; in the studies checked, under half of the shortfall reflects unresolved V genes, and no reason is known for the rest. For this sample there are roughly 14,000 clones; 95% to 99% appear just once. Approximately 0.4% of the sample belongs to the ten largest clones. Sequences were obtained from blood. The receptors were gathered from a girl under 10 years old with cystic fibrosis.

The V and J genes are TRBV5-4 and TRBJ2-1; TRBD2 matches 10 bases. Germline trimming cut 4 bases from V and 8 bases from J; bases unmatched to any gene: 6. This CDR3 spans 14 amino acids. The germline V gene has CDR1 SGHNT and CDR2 YYREEE (reference sequence). This chain's CDR3 is CASSPSSGSHEQFF. Here the CDR3 DNA reads TGTGCCAGCAGCCCCTCTAGCGGGAGCCATGAGCAGTTCTTC.

This chain uses TRBV19 with TRBJ1-5, with D tentatively TRBD1 (5 bases). This CDR3 is built from 16 residues. Germline lookup yields CDR1 LNHDA and CDR2 SQIVND (reference sequence). Trimming removed 3 bases at V and 0 bases at J, with 12 bases between. CDR3 sequence: CASSIPGRFSNQPQHF. In DNA form, the CDR3 reads TGTGCCAGTAGTATCCCAGGGAGGTTTAGCAATCAGCCCCAGCATTTT.

The V call is TRBV7-9, the J call TRBJ1-2; D remains ambiguous. Trimming shortened V by 7 bases and J by 6 bases, and 15 bases separated the two germline ends. The CDR3 is 13 amino acids. Germline loops: CDR1 SEHNR, CDR2 FQNEAQ (reference sequence). CDR3 bases: TGTGCCAGCATCCTCCTGGGTTTGGATGGCTACACCTTC. It yields the protein CASILLGLDGYTF. The full variable domain, its missing parts supplied by reference TRBV7-9 and TRBJ1-2, is DTGVSQNPRHKITKRGQNVTFRCDPISEHNRLYWYRQTLGQGPEFLTYFQNEAQLEKSRLLSDRFSAERPKGSFSTLEIQRTEQGDSAMYLCASILLGLDGYTFGSGTRLTVV.

This clone was observed once. The CDR3 protein is CASSHAYEQYF. The CDR3, as DNA: TGTGCCAGCAGCCACGCGTACGAGCAGTACTTC. J is TRBJ2-7 and V is TRBV13; D uncertain. V shed 5 bases and J shed 4 bases, with 6 bases lying between them. Germline-derived CDR1 and CDR2 are PRHDT and FYEKMQ (reference sequence). The CDR3 has 11 amino acids. Together with reference TRBV13 and TRBJ2-7, the CDR3 gives the full variable domain: AAGVIQSPRHLIKEKRETATLKCYPIPRHDTVYWYQQGPGQDPQFLISFYEKMQSDKGSIPDRFSAQQFSDYHSELNMSSLELGDSALYFCASSHAYEQYFGPGTRLTVT.

The chain employs TRBV14 and TRBJ1-1; 8 bases map to TRBD1. Germline assignment: CDR1 SGHDN and CDR2 FVKESK. CDR3 size: 14 residues. Trimming cost V 2 bases and J 5 bases; bases outside gene matches: 4. The CDR3 DNA reads as TGTGCCAGCAGCCAACCGACAGGGGAGACTGAAGCTTTCTTT. Encoded protein: CASSQPTGETEAFF.

This chain joins TRBV7-2 and TRBJ2-3, with D uncertain. V lost 1 base and J lost 6, with 8 bases in between. Germline V lookup: CDR1 SGHTA, CDR2 FQGNSA. The CDR3 is 13 amino acids. CDR3: CASSLGTSDTQYF. The CDR3 coding sequence is TGTGCCAGCAGCTTAGGAACGTCGGATACGCAGTATTTT.

The gene calls are TRBV5-1 and TRBJ1-1; the D gene is possibly TRBD1 (5 bases). Trimming cost V 3 bases and J 10 bases, with 19 bases left between them. Germline lookup yields CDR1 SGHRS and CDR2 YFSETQ. The CDR3 covers 14 residues. The CDR3 DNA is TGCGCCAGCAGCTCGGGACGGGAAGGCCCTTTAGCTTTCTTT. Its translation: CASSSGREGPLAFF.

The chain employs TRBV7-2 and TRBJ2-1; D perhaps matches TRBD1 (6 bases). Trimming took off 1 base at V and 1 base at J, with 11 bases between the two ends. The germline V gene encodes CDR1 SGHTA and CDR2 FQGNSA. The CDR3 runs to 16 residues. The CDR3 DNA reads TGTGCCAGCAGCTTAGATAGGGGGAGTTCCTACAATGAGCAGTTCTTC. This translates into CASSLDRGSSYNEQFF.

The chain joins TRBV1 to TRBJ2-5; the tabulated D call, TRBD2, remains unverified against the DNA. TRBV1 is designated a pseudogene. The CDR3 is 13 amino acids. The CDR3 nucleotides are TGCACCAGCAGCCAATTCACTCCGGAGACCCAGTACTTC. Its translation: CTSSQFTPETQYF.